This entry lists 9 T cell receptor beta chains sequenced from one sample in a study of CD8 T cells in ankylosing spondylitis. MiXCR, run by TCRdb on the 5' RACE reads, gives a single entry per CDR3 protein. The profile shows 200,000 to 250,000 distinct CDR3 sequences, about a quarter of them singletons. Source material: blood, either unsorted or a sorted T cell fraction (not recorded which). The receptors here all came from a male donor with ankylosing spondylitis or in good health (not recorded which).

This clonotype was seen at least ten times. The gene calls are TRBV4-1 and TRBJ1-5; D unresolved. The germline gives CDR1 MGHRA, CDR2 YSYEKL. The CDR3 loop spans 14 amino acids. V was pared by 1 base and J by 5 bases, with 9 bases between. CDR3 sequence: CASSQALRDQPQHF. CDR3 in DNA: TGCGCCAGCAGCCAAGCCCTACGTGATCAGCCCCAGCATTTT.

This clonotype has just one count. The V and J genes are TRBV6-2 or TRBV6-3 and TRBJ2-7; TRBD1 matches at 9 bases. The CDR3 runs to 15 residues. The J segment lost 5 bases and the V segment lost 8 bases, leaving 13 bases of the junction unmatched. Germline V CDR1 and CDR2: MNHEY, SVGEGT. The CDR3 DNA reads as TGTGCCAGCGGGGACAGGGACTCGCGGGGAAACGAGCAGTACTTC. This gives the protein CASGDRDSRGNEQYF.

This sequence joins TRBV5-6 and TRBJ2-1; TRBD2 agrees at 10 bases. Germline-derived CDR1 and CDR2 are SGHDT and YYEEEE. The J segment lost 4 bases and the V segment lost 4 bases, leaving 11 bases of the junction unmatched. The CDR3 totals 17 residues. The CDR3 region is CASSPLAGAGGYNEQFF. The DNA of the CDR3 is TGTGCCAGCAGCCCGCTAGCGGGAGCCGGGGGATACAATGAGCAGTTCTTC.

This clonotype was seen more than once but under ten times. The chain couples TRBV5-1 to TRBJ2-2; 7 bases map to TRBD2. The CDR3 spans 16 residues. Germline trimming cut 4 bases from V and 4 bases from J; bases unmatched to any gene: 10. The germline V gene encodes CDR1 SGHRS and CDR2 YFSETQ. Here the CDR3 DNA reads TGCGCCAGCAGCCCCCTCCTTTGGGGGGGCACCGGGGAGCTGTTTTTT. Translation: CASSPLLWGGTGELFF.

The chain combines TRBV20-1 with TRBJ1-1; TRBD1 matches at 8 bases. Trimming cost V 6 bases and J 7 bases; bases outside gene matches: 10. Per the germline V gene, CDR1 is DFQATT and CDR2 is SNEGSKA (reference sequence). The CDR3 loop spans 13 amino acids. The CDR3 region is CSATGGSGSEAFF. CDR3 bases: TGCAGTGCCACAGGGGGGTCGGGGAGTGAAGCTTTCTTT.

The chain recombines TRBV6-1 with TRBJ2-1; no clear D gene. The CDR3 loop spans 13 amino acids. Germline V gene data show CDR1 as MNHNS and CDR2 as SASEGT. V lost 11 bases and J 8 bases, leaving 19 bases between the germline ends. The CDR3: CALGVGTTHEQFF. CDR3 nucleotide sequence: TGTGCCCTTGGAGTAGGAACTACCCATGAGCAGTTCTTC.

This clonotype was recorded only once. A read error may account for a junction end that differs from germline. The CDR3 DNA follows: TGCAGCGTTGTGACTGGCAACACCATATATTTT. Its translation is CSVVTGNTIYF. The chain links TRBV29-1 to TRBJ1-3; D ambiguous. Germline V gene data show CDR1 as SQVTM and CDR2 as ANQGSEA. The CDR3 contains 11 residues.

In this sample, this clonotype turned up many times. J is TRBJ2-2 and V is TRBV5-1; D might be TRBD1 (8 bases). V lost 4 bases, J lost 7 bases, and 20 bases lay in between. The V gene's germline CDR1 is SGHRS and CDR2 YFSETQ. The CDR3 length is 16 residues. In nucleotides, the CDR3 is TGCGCCAGCAGCCCGACCCGGACAGGGAGGGGCGGGGAGCTGTTTTTT. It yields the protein CASSPTRTGRGGELFF.

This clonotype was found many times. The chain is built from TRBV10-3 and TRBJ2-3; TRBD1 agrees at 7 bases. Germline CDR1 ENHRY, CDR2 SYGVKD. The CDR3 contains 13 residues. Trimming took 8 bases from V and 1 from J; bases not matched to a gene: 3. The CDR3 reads CAIAGGGTDTQYF. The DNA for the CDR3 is TGTGCCATCGCAGGGGGAGGCACAGATACGCAGTATTTT.